A single sample gave rise to the 17 T cell receptor beta chains below, sequenced in a study of shared clonotypes between healthy human individuals. The repertoire was sequenced with immunoSEQ multiplex PCR; TCRdb's copy has only in-frame clones and lacks some. The sample includes around 2.5 million clones, 93% of them seen just once. Sequences were obtained from naive CD4+ T cells from PBMCs. Noted subset: CD45RA+ positively selected. These receptor sequences come from a man aged 18-30 years in good health. Some clones in this sample may be carry-over from other donors' samples.

This chain joins TRBV7-7 and TRBJ2-1; maybe TRBD1 (6 bases). The CDR3 spans 15 residues. Per germline, CDR1 SSHAT and CDR2 FNYEAQ (reference sequence). V shed 5 bases and J shed 6 bases, with 17 bases lying between them. The CDR3: CASSHSPEGGNEQFF. CDR3 sequence (DNA): TGTGCCAGCAGCCATAGCCCCGAAGGGGGCAATGAGCAGTTCTTC.

The genes are TRBV6-1 and TRBJ2-1; D not certain. Trimming stripped 4 bases from V and 0 bases from J, with 10 bases between. The CDR3 consists of 15 residues. Germline CDR1 reads MNHNS; CDR2 reads SASEGT. CDR3 sequence: CASSVRPSSYNEQFF. DNA for the CDR3: TGTGCCAGCAGTGTCCGGCCGAGCTCCTACAATGAGCAGTTCTTC.

V usage is TRBV28 and J usage is TRBJ1-5; 7 nucleotides agree with TRBD1. This CDR3 spans 17 amino acids. The V and J ends lost 2 bases and 0 bases, in that order; junction bases with no gene match: 7. Per germline, CDR1 MDHEN and CDR2 SYDVKM. The CDR3 spells CASSLGVRGPSNQPQHF. The DNA for the CDR3 is TGTGCCAGCAGTTTAGGTGTTAGGGGGCCTAGCAATCAGCCCCAGCATTTT. Together with reference TRBV28 and TRBJ1-5, the CDR3 gives the full variable domain: DVKVTQSSRYLVKRTGEKVFLECVQDMDHENMFWYRQDPGLGLRLIYFSYDVKMKEKGDIPEGYSVSREKKERFSLILESASTNQTSMYLCASSLGVRGPSNQPQHFGDGTRLSIL.

The chain recombines TRBV5-5 with TRBJ1-1; D may be TRBD1 (6 bases). Trimming took off 3 bases at V and 1 base at J, with 13 bases between the two ends. The CDR3 is 15 amino acids. CDR1 and CDR2 from the germline V gene are SGHKS and YYEKEE (reference sequence). As DNA, the CDR3 is TGTGCCAGCAGCTCGCACAAGACAGGGAACACTGAAGCTTTCTTT. Encoded protein: CASSSHKTGNTEAFF.

The V call is TRBV5-1, the J call TRBJ1-3, with TRBD1 as a possible D gene (5 bases). This CDR3 is 15 amino acids long. Germline CDR1 reads SGHRS; CDR2 reads YFSETQ. The ends were cut back, 6 bases at V and 2 bases at J, with 15 bases in the middle. For the CDR3, the DNA is TGCGCCAGCACCATGACCGGGACGGCTGGAAACACCATATATTTT. Its protein is CASTMTGTAGNTIYF. Based on the CDR3 plus reference TRBV5-1 and TRBJ1-3, the full variable domain is KAGVTQTPRYLIKTRGQQVTLSCSPISGHRSVSWYQQTPGQGLQFLFEYFSETQRNKGNFPGRFSGRQFSNSRSEMNVSTLELGDSALYLCASTMTGTAGNTIYFGEGSWLTVV.

The chain couples TRBV30 to TRBJ2-5, with 9 bases aligning to TRBD2. Unmatched junction bases numbered 6, after V lost 2 bases and J lost 2 bases. The germline V gene has CDR1 GTSNPN and CDR2 SVGIG (reference sequence). The CDR3 has 15 residues. Here the CDR3 DNA reads TGTGCCTGGAGTAAAGGCGGGAGGGCTCAAGAGACCCAGTACTTC. It is translated as CAWSKGGRAQETQYF.

A single count supports this clone. CDR3 protein: CASSLRDISLTGELFF. CDR3 nucleotide sequence: TGCGCCAGCAGCTTGAGAGACATATCGTTGACCGGGGAGCTGTTTTTT. The V gene is TRBV5-1, the J gene TRBJ2-2; no firm D call. Trimming cost V 1 base and J 5 bases, with 15 bases left between them. The CDR3 has 16 amino acids. Germline V gene sequence: CDR1 SGHRS, CDR2 YFSETQ.

This clone was recorded a few times. The V and J genes are TRBV6-1 and TRBJ1-1; tentative D call: TRBD1 (6 bases). There are 13 residues in the CDR3. Deletions cut 4 bases from V and 4 bases from J, with 10 bases between. Germline lookup yields CDR1 MNHNS and CDR2 SASEGT. CDR3 coding DNA: TGTGCCAGCAGTGTCAGGGGTCCCACTGAAGCTTTCTTT. This encodes CASSVRGPTEAFF.

The V gene is TRBV7-2, the J gene TRBJ2-5, with TRBD1 matching 9 bases. Germline V gives CDR1 SGHTA, CDR2 FQGNSA. J lost 4 bases, V lost 5 bases, and 8 bases had no gene match. This CDR3 contains 15 residues. The CDR3: CASSLGQGVGETQYF. CDR3 DNA: TGTGCCAGCAGCCTGGGACAGGGAGTAGGAGAGACCCAGTACTTC.

This chain's CDR3 is CASRPGTGAEGYTF. The CDR3 nucleotides read TGCGCCAGCAGGCCCGGGACAGGGGCTGAAGGCTACACCTTC. The rearrangement links TRBV5-1 to TRBJ1-2; TRBD1 matches at 10 bases. V was clipped by 5 bases and J by 8 bases; unmatched bases: 9. The germline V gene encodes CDR1 SGHRS and CDR2 YFSETQ. The CDR3 has 14 residues.

The chain recombines TRBV9 with TRBJ2-7; 10 bases line up with TRBD2. CDR1 and CDR2 from the germline V gene are SGDLS and YYNGEE. CDR3 size: 15 residues. V was clipped by 3 bases and J by 5 bases; unmatched bases: 8. This CDR3 is CASSAGGAGGNEQYF. Written as DNA, the CDR3 is TGTGCCAGCAGCGCAGGGGGAGCGGGAGGGAACGAGCAGTACTTC. Full variable domain (remainder filled in from reference TRBV9 and TRBJ2-7): DSGVTQTPKHLITATGQRVTLRCSPRSGDLSVYWYQQSLDQGLQFLIQYYNGEERAKGNILERFSAQQFPDLHSELNLSSLELGDSALYFCASSAGGAGGNEQYFGPGTRLTVT.

Only a few counts were recorded for this clone. The J gene is TRBJ1-1, the V gene TRBV9; TRBD1 aligns across 7 bases. CDR1 is SGDLS, CDR2 YYNGEE, per germline. V lost 4 bases to trimming and J lost 3 bases; unmatched junction nucleotides: 9. CDR3 size: 15 residues. CDR3 in amino acids: CASSTRTGYDTEAFF. The CDR3 bases are TGTGCCAGCAGCACCAGGACAGGCTACGACACTGAAGCTTTCTTT.

The chain has TRBV7-2 and TRBJ1-5; no definite D call. The CDR3 has 14 residues. The germline V and J ends were trimmed by 2 bases and 3 bases, with 8 bases remaining between them. Looked up from germline, CDR1 is SGHTA and CDR2 is FQGNSA. The chain's CDR3 is CASSLTVNNQPQHF. DNA of the CDR3: TGTGCCAGCAGCTTAACTGTGAACAATCAGCCCCAGCATTTT.

The chain couples TRBV5-1 to TRBJ2-1; 9 nucleotides match TRBD2. Germline V gives CDR1 SGHRS, CDR2 YFSETQ. Trimming took 3 bases from V and 9 from J; bases not matched to a gene: 10. CDR3 length equals 15 residues. CDR3 sequence reads: CASSWGLAVGVEQFF. The DNA of the CDR3 is TGCGCCAGCAGCTGGGGACTAGCTGTTGGTGTTGAGCAGTTCTTC.

The J gene is TRBJ1-2, the V gene TRBV7-8; a weak D match, TRBD1 (5 bases). V shed 2 bases and J shed 8 bases, with 12 bases lying between them. In germline, CDR1 is SGHVS, CDR2 FQNEAQ. CDR3 length: 13 amino acids. CDR3 loop: CASSLSGNGGYTF. The CDR3 DNA reads TGTGCCAGCAGCTTATCAGGGAATGGAGGCTACACCTTC.

Details on this clone: Other DNA sequences within the sample encode an identical CDR3. This sequence joins TRBV5-1 and TRBJ2-6, with a possible D match to TRBD1 (5 bases). The germline V gene has CDR1 SGHRS and CDR2 YFSETQ. The CDR3 has 13 amino acids. V was pared by 2 bases and J by 6 bases, with 6 bases between. This CDR3 is CASSLGEANVLTF. CDR3 sequence (DNA): TGCGCCAGCAGCTTAGGGGAGGCCAACGTCCTGACTTTC.

The chain recombines TRBV25-1 with TRBJ2-3, with 10 bases that match TRBD2. The CDR3 runs to 12 residues. Germline V CDR1 and CDR2: MGHDK, SYGVNS. The junction had 3 bases not matched to a gene; V was cut back by 3 bases and J by 12 bases. The CDR3 is CASSDGLAAQYF. The CDR3 coding sequence is TGTGCCAGCAGTGATGGACTAGCGGCCCAGTATTTT.